This is a list of T cell receptor beta chains from one sample in a study of T cell changes during pregnancy in multiple sclerosis. Data came from immunoSEQ multiplex PCR; TCRdb stores just in-frame clones and leaves some out. The sample includes roughly 100,000 clones, around nine tenths of them seen just once. Specimen: peripheral blood, collected after pregnancy. Receptors were obtained from a female donor with multiple sclerosis, enrolled in a pregnancy study. Each CDR3 is given with its conserved first and last residue. Fields, in order: clone size, D gene, J gene, V gene, CDR3 protein, CDR3 DNA. The D gene is left open where the match is weak. A clone size is listed for some rows: how often the clone was seen (once, few, many), or a class if it is expanded.

>.|.|TRBJ2-7|TRBV10-3
CAISESGRDYEQYF
TGTGCCATCAGTGAGTCGGGCAGGGACTACGAGCAGTACTTC
>.|.|TRBJ1-4|TRBV18
CASSPPRGDGLFF
TGTGCCAGCTCCCCGCCACGGGGGGATGGACTGTTTTTT
>.|TRBD2|TRBJ2-4|TRBV7-2
CASSLTGGAKNIQYF
TGTGCCAGCAGCTTAACCGGGGGGGCCAAGAACATTCAGTACTTC
>.|TRBD1|TRBJ2-7|TRBV5-1
CASSFPPGQGGHEQYF
TGCGCCAGCAGCTTCCCCCCGGGACAGGGGGGACACGAGCAGTACTTC
>.|TRBD2|TRBJ2-7|TRBV5-1
CASTGASSGTYEQYF
TGCGCCAGCACGGGGGCATCTAGCGGGACCTACGAGCAGTACTTC
>.|TRBD2|TRBJ2-2|TRBV19
CASSTLAGTGELFF
TGTGCCAGTAGCACACTAGCGGGAACCGGGGAGCTGTTTTTT
>once|.|TRBJ2-7|TRBV7-9
CASSLGSSASYEQYF
TGTGCCAGCAGCTTGGGGTCTAGCGCCTCCTACGAGCAGTACTTC
>.|.|TRBJ1-3|TRBV4-1
CASSQVWESLSGNTIYF
TGCGCCAGCAGCCAAGTCTGGGAGAGCCTCTCTGGAAACACCATATATTTT
>once|.|TRBJ2-3|TRBV7-9
CASSPETRGMQYF
TGTGCCAGCAGCCCCGAGACCCGGGGGATGCAGTATTTT
>once|TRBD2|TRBJ2-1|TRBV23-1
CASSLEVAGGPHEEQFF
TGCGCCAGCAGTCTCGAGGTAGCGGGGGGCCCCCATGAAGAGCAGTTCTTC
>.|TRBD1|TRBJ1-1|TRBV6-1
CASSSETGRTEAFF
TGTGCCAGCAGCTCGGAGACAGGGAGGACTGAAGCTTTCTTT
>.|.|TRBJ2-3|TRBV5-1
CASKRVGADTQYF
TGCGCCAGCAAGCGGGTCGGCGCAGATACGCAGTATTTT
>.|.|TRBJ1-5|TRBV18
CASSLTTDQPQHF
TGTGCCAGCTCACTAACTACTGATCAGCCCCAGCATTTT
>.|TRBD2|TRBJ2-1|TRBV7-7
CASSPGSGRINEQFF
TGTGCCAGCAGCCCCGGGAGCGGGAGGATCAATGAGCAGTTCTTC
>.|TRBD2|TRBJ2-1|TRBV7-3
CASSWAGGPRNEQFF
TGTGCCAGCAGCTGGGCGGGAGGGCCGCGTAATGAGCAGTTCTTC
>.|TRBD1|TRBJ1-2|TRBV29-1
CSVEDRDRDGVNYGYTF
TGCAGCGTTGAAGACCGAGACAGGGATGGGGTAAACTATGGCTACACCTTC
>few|.|TRBJ1-2|TRBV28
CASSLIQGSYTF
TGTGCCAGCAGTCTGATACAGGGCAGCTACACCTTC
>.|.|TRBJ2-7|TRBV27
CASSLSLGRDSYEQYF
TGTGCCAGCAGTTTATCGCTCGGCAGGGATTCCTACGAGCAGTACTTC
>.|.|TRBJ2-7|TRBV5-1
CASSQTGAYEQYF
TGCGCCAGCAGCCAGACAGGAGCCTACGAGCAGTACTTC
>few|TRBD1|TRBJ1-5|TRBV12-5
CASGPTGLSNQPQHF
TGTGCTAGTGGACCGACAGGGCTGAGCAATCAGCCCCAGCATTTT
>.|TRBD2|TRBJ2-7|TRBV7-2
CASSLERGPTYEQYF
TGTGCCAGCAGCTTAGAGCGGGGTCCAACCTACGAGCAGTACTTC
>.|TRBD2|TRBJ2-7|TRBV5-5
CASSLERGYSYEQYF
TGTGCCAGCAGCTTGGAGCGGGGGTACTCCTACGAGCAGTACTTC
>.|.|TRBJ1-1|TRBV19
CASSTGVYTEAFF
TGTGCCAGTAGTACAGGGGTGTACACTGAAGCTTTCTTT
>.|TRBD2|TRBJ2-7|TRBV6-6
CASSASIAGGTYEQYF
TGTGCCAGCAGTGCCTCGATAGCGGGAGGAACCTACGAGCAGTACTTC
>.|TRBD1|TRBJ2-2|TRBV19
CASSPQPRTGAGTGELFF
TGTGCCAGTAGTCCCCAACCTCGGACAGGGGCCGGCACCGGGGAGCTGTTTTTT
>few|TRBD1|TRBJ2-1|TRBV5-4
CASSSLSRDRGRRYNEQFF
TGTGCCAGCAGCTCTTTAAGTCGAGACAGGGGGCGAAGGTACAATGAGCAGTTCTTC
>.|.|TRBJ2-5|TRBV9
CASNVEARVGETQYF
TGTGCCAGCAATGTTGAGGCGAGGGTAGGAGAGACCCAGTACTTC
>.|TRBD2|TRBJ2-1|TRBV7-9
CASSSLKGIAGINEQFF
TGTGCCAGCAGCTCCCTCAAAGGGATAGCGGGAATAAATGAGCAGTTCTTC
>.|TRBD2|TRBJ2-5|TRBV2
CASSAGGGADRETQYF
TGTGCCAGCAGTGCGGGCGGGGGGGCAGACAGGGAGACCCAGTACTTC
>.|TRBD2|TRBJ2-5|TRBV27
CASSLGGRARETQYF
TGTGCCAGCAGTTTAGGCGGGAGGGCCCGGGAGACCCAGTACTTC
>.|.|TRBJ1-6|TRBV7-3
CASSRGQINSPLHF
TGTGCCAGCAGCCGCGGGCAGATTAATTCACCCCTCCACTTT
>.|.|TRBJ2-7|TRBV28
CASSSPGGTPYEQYF
TGTGCCAGCAGTTCCCCAGGGGGGACCCCCTACGAGCAGTACTTC
>.|.|TRBJ1-2|TRBV2
CASSTGGAKVGYTF
TGTGCCAGTAGTACTGGGGGGGCAAAGGTTGGCTACACCTTC
>.|.|TRBJ1-3|TRBV11-2
CASSFRGGNTIYF
TGTGCCAGCAGCTTCCGGGGTGGAAACACCATATATTTT
>.|TRBD1|TRBJ2-2|TRBV2
CASRPGQGGTGELFF
TGTGCCAGCAGACCGGGACAGGGTGGCACCGGGGAGCTGTTTTTT
>.|.|TRBJ1-5|TRBV23-1
CASSQSDPGDSNQPQHF
TGCGCCAGCAGTCAATCGGACCCGGGGGATAGCAATCAGCCCCAGCATTTT
>once|TRBD1|TRBJ1-2|TRBV18
CASSFGTDINYGYTF
TGTGCCAGCTCATTTGGGACAGATATTAACTATGGCTACACCTTC
>.|TRBD1|TRBJ2-7|TRBV18
CASSPIGQAAYEQYF
TGTGCCAGCTCACCGATCGGACAGGCAGCCTACGAGCAGTACTTC
>.|.|TRBJ2-7|TRBV19
CASSIGPGAEQYF
TGTGCCAGTAGTATCGGGCCTGGGGCCGAGCAGTACTTC
>.|.|TRBJ2-5|TRBV5-1
CASSSGTPKETQYF
TGCGCCAGCAGCTCCGGGACACCGAAAGAGACCCAGTACTTC
>.|TRBD1|TRBJ1-2|TRBV27
CASGQPGTVNYGYTF
TGTGCCAGCGGGCAACCCGGGACAGTTAACTATGGCTACACCTTC
>.|TRBD2|TRBJ2-7|TRBV4-1
CASSQEVTSVSYEQYF
TGCGCCAGCAGCCAAGAGGTGACTAGCGTCTCCTACGAGCAGTACTTC
>.|.|TRBJ1-2|TRBV7-2
CASSLAQGIGVYGYTF
TGTGCCAGCAGCTTAGCGCAAGGTATCGGAGTCTATGGCTACACCTTC
>once|TRBD1|TRBJ1-5|TRBV27
CASKGTASNQPQHF
TGTGCCAGCAAGGGGACAGCCTCCAATCAGCCCCAGCATTTT
>once|.|TRBJ2-5|TRBV2
CASSEYLETQYF
TGTGCCAGCAGTGAATATCTTGAGACCCAGTACTTC
>.|.|TRBJ2-5|TRBV30
CAWSRTPQETQYF
TGTGCCTGGAGTCGGACACCTCAAGAGACCCAGTACTTC
>.|.|TRBJ2-7|TRBV6-5
CASSPTGLAPYEQYF
TGTGCCAGCAGCCCCACAGGGTTAGCGCCTTACGAGCAGTACTTC
>once|.|TRBJ2-5|TRBV12-5
CASGLSRLQETQYF
TGTGCTAGTGGTTTGAGTAGACTACAAGAGACCCAGTACTTC
>.|TRBD2|TRBJ2-7|TRBV15
CATSPGTRILPYEQYF
TGTGCCACCAGCCCCGGGACTAGGATCCTTCCCTACGAGCAGTACTTC
>.|TRBD1|TRBJ2-7|TRBV10-3
CAISGGTGSYEQYF
TGTGCCATCAGTGGGGGGACAGGGTCGTACGAGCAGTACTTC
>.|.|TRBJ2-7|TRBV5-1
CASSLGLGIYEQYF
TGCGCCAGCAGCTTGGGACTAGGTATCTACGAGCAGTACTTC
>.|.|TRBJ1-5|TRBV6-1
CASSERRQVLRGSNQPQHF
TGTGCCAGCAGTGAAAGACGACAGGTCCTACGAGGTAGCAATCAGCCCCAGCATTTT
>.|TRBD2|TRBJ2-1|TRBV14
CASSRLAGNLSDEQFF
TGTGCCAGCAGCCGACTAGCGGGGAATCTTAGCGATGAGCAGTTCTTC
>.|TRBD1|TRBJ2-7|TRBV7-8
CASSLQGALGDEQYF
TGTGCCAGCAGCTTACAGGGGGCTCTGGGGGACGAGCAGTACTTC
>.|TRBD1|TRBJ2-3|TRBV29-1
CSVGTASTDTQYF
TGCAGCGTCGGGACAGCTAGCACAGATACGCAGTATTTT
>.|.|TRBJ1-5|TRBV15
CATSRPPAGSNQPQHF
TGTGCCACCAGCAGGCCTCCGGCGGGAAGCAATCAGCCCCAGCATTTT
>.|.|TRBJ1-5|TRBV4-2
CASSQDRGANQPQHF
TGTGCCAGCAGCCAAGACCGGGGGGCCAATCAGCCCCAGCATTTT
>.|.|TRBJ2-1|TRBV7-3
CASSQYLASSSYNEQFF
TGTGCCAGCAGCCAATACTTAGCGTCGAGCTCCTACAATGAGCAGTTCTTC
>.|.|TRBJ2-6|TRBV28
CASSTDGSFLSGANVLTF
TGTGCCAGCAGTACCGACGGGAGTTTCCTCTCTGGGGCCAACGTCCTGACTTTC